Reported below is one T cell receptor (beta chain). Assay: immunoSEQ multiplex PCR; the TCRdb copy retains only in-frame clones and omits some. The sample carries around 84,000 clones, approximately 92% recorded once. The data are from a study of technical replicates of blood from a handful of donors. Deletions cut 0 bases from V and 1 base from J, with 15 bases between. CDR3 size: 17 residues. Germline loops: CDR1 SGHTA, CDR2 FQGTGA. V and J are TRBV7-3 and TRBJ1-1; no clear D. The specimen sequenced was T cells isolated from PBMCs. This TCR came from a human donor in good health. The DNA for the CDR3 is TGTGCCAGCAGCTTAACGGCGGTCAAGCCGTCGAACACTGAAGCTTTCTTT. Encoded protein: CASSLTAVKPSNTEAFF.